The clone carrying this T cell receptor (beta chain) was seen only a few times. Its specificity is not known. Per the original data handling: Between about 23,224 and 750,000 TCRs appeared in each sample, and the median stood at roughly 100,000. MiXCR, applied by TCRdb to the RACE reads, yields one record per CDR3 protein. The V and J calls were not made by the authors but by TCRdb's processing. The table has 300,000 to 350,000 distinct CDR3 sequences, under 8% seen once. These data belong to a study of human T cells and chemical hapten exposure. The CDR3 spans 14 residues. Germline V gene sequence: CDR1 MNHEY, CDR2 SMNVEV (reference sequence). The ends were cut back, 7 bases at V and 3 bases at J, with 12 bases in the middle. Study-wide results and limits: Relative to control repertoires, expanded TCRs gave rise to significantly more large CDR3 similarity clusters.

Described time point: patch test 1, 2 weeks after DPC sensitization. Stated treatment: therapeutic diphenylcyclopropenone sensitization with weekly scalp DPC. This clonotype was obtained from a woman younger than 35 with alopecia areata. Some clones in this sample may be carry-over from other donors' samples. Sequencing used whole blood, obtained in connection with sensitization to the hapten diphenylcyclopropenone (DPC). The V gene is TRBV27, the J gene TRBJ2-2; D call uncertain. The DNA for the CDR3 is TGTGCCAGCATGTCTAGATTATACACCGGGGAGCTGTTTTTT. It specifies CASMSRLYTGELFF.